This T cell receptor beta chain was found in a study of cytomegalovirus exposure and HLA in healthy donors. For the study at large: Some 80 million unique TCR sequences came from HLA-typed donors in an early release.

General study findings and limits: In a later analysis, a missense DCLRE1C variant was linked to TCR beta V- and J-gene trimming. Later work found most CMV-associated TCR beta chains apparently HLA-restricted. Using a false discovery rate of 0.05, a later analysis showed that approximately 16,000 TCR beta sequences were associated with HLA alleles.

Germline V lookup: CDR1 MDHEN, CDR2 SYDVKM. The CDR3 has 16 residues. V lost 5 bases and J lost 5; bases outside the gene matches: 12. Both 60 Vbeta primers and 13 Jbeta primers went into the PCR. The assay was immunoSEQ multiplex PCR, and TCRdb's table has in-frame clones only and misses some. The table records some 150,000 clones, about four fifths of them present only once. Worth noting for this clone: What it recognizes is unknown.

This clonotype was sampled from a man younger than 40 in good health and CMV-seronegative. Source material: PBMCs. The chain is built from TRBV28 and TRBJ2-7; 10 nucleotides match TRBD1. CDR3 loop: CASSRTLGDRGDEQYF. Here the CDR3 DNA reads TGTGCCAGCAGTCGTACATTAGGGGACAGGGGCGACGAGCAGTACTTC.